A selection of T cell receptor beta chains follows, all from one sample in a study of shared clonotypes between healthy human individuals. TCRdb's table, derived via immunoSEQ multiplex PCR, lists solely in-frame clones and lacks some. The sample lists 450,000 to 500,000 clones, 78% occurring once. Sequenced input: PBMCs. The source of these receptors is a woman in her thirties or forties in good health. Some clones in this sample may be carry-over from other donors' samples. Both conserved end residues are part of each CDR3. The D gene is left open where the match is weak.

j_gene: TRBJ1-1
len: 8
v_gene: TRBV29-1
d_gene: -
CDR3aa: CSVGGAFF

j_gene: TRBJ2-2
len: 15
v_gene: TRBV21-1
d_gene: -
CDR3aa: CASSPDRTNTGELFF

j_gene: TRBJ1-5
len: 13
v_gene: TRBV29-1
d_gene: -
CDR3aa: CSVGGVGNQPQHF

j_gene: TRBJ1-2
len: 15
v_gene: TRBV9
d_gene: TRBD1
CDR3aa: CASSPRQGPNYGYTF

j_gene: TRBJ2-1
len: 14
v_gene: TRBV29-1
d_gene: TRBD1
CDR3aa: CSARQGFLWNEQFF

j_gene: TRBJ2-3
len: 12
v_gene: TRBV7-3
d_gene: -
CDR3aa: CASSPSKDTQYF

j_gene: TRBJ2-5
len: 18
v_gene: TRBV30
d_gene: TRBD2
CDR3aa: CASDRGTSGSRSGQTQYF

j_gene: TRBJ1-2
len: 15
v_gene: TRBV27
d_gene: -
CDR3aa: CASSLSATANYGYTF

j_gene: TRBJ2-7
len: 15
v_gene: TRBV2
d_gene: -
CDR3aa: CASSTGHPSSYEQYF

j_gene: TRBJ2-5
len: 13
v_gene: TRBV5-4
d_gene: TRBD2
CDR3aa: CASSLGGGETQYF

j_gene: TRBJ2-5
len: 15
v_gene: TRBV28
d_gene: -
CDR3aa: CASRPGTGSQETQYF

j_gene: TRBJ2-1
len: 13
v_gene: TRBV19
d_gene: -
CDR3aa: CASSTIRGNEQFF

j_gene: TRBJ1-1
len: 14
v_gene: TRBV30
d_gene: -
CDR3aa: CAWKVQSMNTEAFF

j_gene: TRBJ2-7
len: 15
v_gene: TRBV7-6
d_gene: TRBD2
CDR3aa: CASSLSSGTAYEQYF

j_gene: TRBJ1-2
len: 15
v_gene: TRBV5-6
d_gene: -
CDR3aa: CASSLGGQTPYGYTF

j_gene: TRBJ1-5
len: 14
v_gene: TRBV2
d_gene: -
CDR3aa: CASSYRHSNQPQHF

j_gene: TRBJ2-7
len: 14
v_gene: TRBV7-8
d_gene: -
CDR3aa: CASSRGRAFLEQYF

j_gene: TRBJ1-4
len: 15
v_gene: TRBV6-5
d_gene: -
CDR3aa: CASRQPGTGNEKLFF

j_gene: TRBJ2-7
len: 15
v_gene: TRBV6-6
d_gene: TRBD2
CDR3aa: CASSYGSGSSYEQYF

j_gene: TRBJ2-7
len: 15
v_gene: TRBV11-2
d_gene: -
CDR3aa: CASSPLGGLGYEQYF

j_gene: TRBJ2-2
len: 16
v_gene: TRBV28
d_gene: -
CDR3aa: CASSLMRVGNTGELFF

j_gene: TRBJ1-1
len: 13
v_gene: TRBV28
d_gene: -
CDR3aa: CASGQGQWTEAFF

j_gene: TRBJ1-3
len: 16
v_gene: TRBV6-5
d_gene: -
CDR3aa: CASSYRTRSSGNTIYF

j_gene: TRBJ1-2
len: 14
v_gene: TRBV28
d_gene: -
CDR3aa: CASSLSSRNYGYTF

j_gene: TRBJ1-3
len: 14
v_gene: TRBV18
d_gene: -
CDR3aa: CASSPLDSRNTIYF

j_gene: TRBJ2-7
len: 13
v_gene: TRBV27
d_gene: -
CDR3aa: CASSPPGSYEQYF

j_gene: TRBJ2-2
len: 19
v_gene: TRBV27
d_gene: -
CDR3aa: CASSRRGGGDYGFGGELFF

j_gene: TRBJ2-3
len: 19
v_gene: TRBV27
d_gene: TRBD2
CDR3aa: CASSKMGLAGLGGTDTQYF